A single sample is the source of the 4 T cell receptor beta chains below, sequenced in a study of blood T cells in healthy people across ages. Sample-barcoded 5' priming and a J-beta primer mix drove a second PCR of about 7 to 12 cycles. TCRdb reprocessed the 5' RACE reads with MiXCR, giving one entry per CDR3 protein. The sample lists about 1.6 million distinct CDR3 sequences; about 31% were seen once. Sequenced material: blood. Receptors originate from a woman aged 25-40 years in good health.

This clonotype was counted a few times. The V gene is TRBV13, the J gene TRBJ2-1; the D gene is possibly TRBD1 (6 bases). Trimming cost V 5 bases and J 1 base, with 18 bases left between them. The germline CDR1 and CDR2 sequences are PRHDT and FYEKMQ (reference sequence). The CDR3 consists of 17 residues. The CDR3 bases are TGTGCCAGCAGCGGCCTCTGGGGGCAAGGGTCCTACAATGAGCAGTTCTTC. As protein: CASSGLWGQGSYNEQFF.

This clonotype was seen ten or more times. The chain combines TRBV29-1 with TRBJ2-7, with a tentative D call TRBD1 (6 bases). The CDR3 is made up of 12 amino acids. V was shortened by 6 bases and J by 5 bases, with 14 bases between the two germline ends. Germline lookup yields CDR1 SQVTM and CDR2 ANQGSEA. The CDR3, as DNA: TGCAGCGTGGCAGGGGTGTTCCACGAGCAGTACTTC. This gives the protein CSVAGVFHEQYF.

This sequence joins TRBV21-1 and TRBJ2-7; the listed D gene, TRBD2, was not tested against the DNA. TRBV21-1 constitutes a pseudogene. The CDR3 runs to 17 residues. CDR3 residues: CTSSLRGSGGQLYEQYF. In DNA, the CDR3 is TGTACCAGCAGCCTGAGAGGGTCGGGAGGTCAACTTTACGAGCAGTACTTC.

This clonotype was seen a handful of times. The chain uses TRBV7-9 and TRBJ2-3; maybe TRBD2 (5 bases). V lost 4 bases, J lost 7 bases, and 18 bases lay in between. The CDR3 loop spans 15 amino acids. CDR1 SEHNR and CDR2 FQNEAQ come from the germline V gene (reference sequence). The CDR3 DNA is TGTGCCAGCAGCTACGGCCAACTAGTGCGTTATACGCAGTATTTT. Translated, it gives CASSYGQLVRYTQYF.